One T cell receptor beta chain is described in this entry. The method was immunoSEQ multiplex PCR; TCRdb's version includes in-frame clones alone and lacks a portion of them. The sample yields 7,000 or so clones, approximately 80% seen once. This record belongs to a study of sequential checkpoint blockade in melanoma. Treatment meaning: randomized to nivolumab then ipilimumab (arm A) or the reverse (arm B). Trimming removed 4 bases from V and 0 bases from J, with 22 bases in between. CDR1 is MNHNS, CDR2 SASEGT, per germline. The CDR3 runs to 18 residues. Sequenced here: CD8+ T cells sorted from blood (inferred from file names), sampled from a patient given nivolumab and ipilimumab in sequence. This TCR came from a human donor with melanoma. The chain carries TRBV6-1 and TRBJ2-7, with D possibly TRBD1 on 6 matching bases. This chain's CDR3 is CASSAARGTRPISYEQYF. CDR3 coding DNA: TGTGCCAGCAGTGCCGCGAGGGGGACCCGCCCTATCTCCTACGAGCAGTACTTC.